This T cell receptor (beta chain) was captured by sequencing in a study of cytomegalovirus exposure and HLA in healthy donors. Study results and limitations: In a later analysis, specific HLA alleles were associated with 15,000 or so TCR beta sequences at a 0.05 false discovery rate. A few chains linked to CMV were shown in vitro to be specific for CMV antigens. Rare TCR sequences predominated, though certain public TCRs were found in many donors.

Amplification used 60 Vbeta primers and 13 Jbeta primers. The table came from immunoSEQ multiplex PCR; TCRdb's copy has only in-frame clones and leaves some out. The profile shows 55,000 to 75,000 clones, 65% to 80% of them singletons. Looked up from germline, CDR1 is LGHNA and CDR2 is YNFKEQ. Trimming took 4 bases from V and 0 from J, leaving 18 bases between them. The CDR3 contains 17 residues. Remarks on this clone: What it binds is unknown.

This chain joins TRBV4-2 and TRBJ1-2; maybe TRBD1 (5 bases). The specimen sequenced was PBMCs. This clonotype originated in a man aged 25-45 years in good health and CMV-seropositive. In DNA, the CDR3 is TGTGCCAGCAGCCCCGGGGGAGGGCGGTCTCCTAACTATGGCTACACCTTC. Protein sequence: CASSPGGGRSPNYGYTF.